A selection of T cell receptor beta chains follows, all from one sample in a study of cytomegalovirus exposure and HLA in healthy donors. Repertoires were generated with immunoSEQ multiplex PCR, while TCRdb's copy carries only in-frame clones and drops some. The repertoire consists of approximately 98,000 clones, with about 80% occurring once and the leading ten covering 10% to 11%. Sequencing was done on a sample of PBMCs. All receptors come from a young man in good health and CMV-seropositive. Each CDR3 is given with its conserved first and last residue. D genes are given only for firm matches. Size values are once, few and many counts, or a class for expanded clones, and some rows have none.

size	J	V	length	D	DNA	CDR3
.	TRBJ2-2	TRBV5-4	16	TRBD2	TGTGCCAGCAGCTTCGGGGCGGGGGGGCCTCCCGGGGAGCTGTTTTTT	CASSFGAGGPPGELFF
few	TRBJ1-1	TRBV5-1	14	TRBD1	TGCGCCAGCAGCATACAGGGGACGAACACTGAAGCTTTCTTT	CASSIQGTNTEAFF
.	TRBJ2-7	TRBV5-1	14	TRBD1	TGCGCCAGCAGCCTTCCGGGACAGGTATCCGAGCAGTACTTC	CASSLPGQVSEQYF
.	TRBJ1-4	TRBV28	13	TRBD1	TGTGCCAGCAGGGGGGACAGGGGAGAAAAACTGTTTTTT	CASRGDRGEKLFF
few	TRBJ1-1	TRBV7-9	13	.	TGTGCCAGCAGCTTAAGTGGGGCATCTGAAGCTTTCTTT	CASSLSGASEAFF
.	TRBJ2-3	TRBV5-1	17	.	TGCGCCAGCAGCTCGCGGGGGCCCGGGTCTGGCACAGATACGCAGTATTTT	CASSSRGPGSGTDTQYF
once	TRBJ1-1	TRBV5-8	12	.	TGTGCCAGCAGGGAGTCATACACTGAAGCTTTCTTT	CASRESYTEAFF
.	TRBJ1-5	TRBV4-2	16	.	TGTGCCAGCAGCCAGGGACAACCGACTAGCAATCAGCCCCAGCATTTT	CASSQGQPTSNQPQHF
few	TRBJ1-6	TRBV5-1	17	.	TGCGCCAGCAGCTTGTTAGCGGGGAGCTCCTATAATTCACCCCTCCACTTT	CASSLLAGSSYNSPLHF
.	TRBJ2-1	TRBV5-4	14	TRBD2	TGTGCCAGCAGCCCCGGACTAGCTAGCCATGAGCAGTTCTTC	CASSPGLASHEQFF
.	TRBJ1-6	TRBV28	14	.	TGTGCCAGCAGTCCTGGACAGACTTATTCACCCCTCCACTTT	CASSPGQTYSPLHF